The 31 T cell receptor beta chains given below trace back to one sample, sequenced in a study of T-cell memory formation after mild COVID-19. MiXCR was run by TCRdb on the 5' RACE reads, yielding one entry per CDR3 protein. The sample yields 200,000 to 250,000 distinct CDR3 sequences, 15% seen once. The sample was PBMCs or a T cell subset sorted from them (not recorded which). These receptors originate from an adult woman who had mild COVID-19 (a few samples of this study predate the infection). Cell type and time point are not known.

This clonotype turned up a few times. The chain recombines TRBV6-5 with TRBJ1-2, with D maybe TRBD1 (5 bases). This CDR3 spans 16 amino acids. V was pared by 0 bases and J by 3 bases, with 14 bases between. Germline CDR1 and CDR2: MNHEY and SVGAGI. CDR3 protein: CASSYSIQGVDYGYTF. The CDR3 DNA reads as TGTGCCAGCAGTTACTCGATTCAGGGCGTAGACTATGGCTACACCTTC.

The chain is built from TRBV15 and TRBJ1-1; D remains unclear. V gave up 0 bases and J gave up 4 bases, with 18 bases separating them. Germline CDR1 is LNHNV and CDR2 is YYDKDF (reference sequence). CDR3 length: 17 residues. The CDR3 coding sequence is TGTGCCACCAGCAGAGAGCCCCTGAGGGCCCTCGGCACTGAAGCTTTCTTT. Its protein is CATSREPLRALGTEAFF.

The rearrangement joins TRBV19 to TRBJ2-3; the match to TRBD2 covers 7 bases. The length of the CDR3 is 16 residues. From germline, CDR1 is LNHDA and CDR2 SQIVND (reference sequence). The CDR3 nucleotides read TGTTCGGCCAGCGGGGCCGCTAGCGGTCGCACAGATACGCAGTATTTT. Protein: CSASGAASGRTDTQYF.

The chain couples TRBV6-2 or TRBV6-3 to TRBJ1-1; D remains ambiguous. The germline CDR1 and CDR2 sequences are MNHEY and SVGEGT. The CDR3 extends over 16 amino acids. V gave up 6 bases and J gave up 4 bases, with 21 bases separating them. For the CDR3, the DNA is TGTGCCAGCAGACCGCACAGCGGCTCGGGGAGCACTGAAGCTTTCTTT. The encoded protein is CASRPHSGSGSTEAFF.

This clonotype was counted many times. The J gene is TRBJ2-1, the V gene TRBV6-6; D is uncertain. The CDR3 length is 12 residues. From germline, CDR1 is MNHNY and CDR2 SVGAGI (reference sequence). Trimming stripped 6 bases from V and 5 bases from J, with 8 bases between. The CDR3 protein is CASSLQNNEQFF. The CDR3 nucleotides are TGTGCCAGCAGCTTACAGAACAATGAGCAGTTCTTC.

This clonotype was observed a handful of times. This chain joins TRBV2 and TRBJ2-5; a possible D gene is TRBD2 (6 bases). The length of the CDR3 is 17 residues. V lost 5 bases, J lost 5 bases, and 24 bases lay in between. CDR1 SNHLY and CDR2 FYNNEI come from the germline V gene. The CDR3 region has the DNA TGTGCCAGCAGTAAAACGGTAGCGGCTCCAAACGGGGAGACCCAGTACTTC. Translation: CASSKTVAAPNGETQYF.

The V and J genes are TRBV12-3 or TRBV12-4 and TRBJ1-2; TRBD1 aligns across 9 bases. V shed 6 bases and J 0 bases; nucleotides not matched to a gene: 11. The CDR3 extends over 17 amino acids. CDR3 amino acids: CASRNRGLSSSNYGYTF. DNA of the CDR3: TGTGCCAGCAGGAACAGGGGGCTGTCCTCATCTAACTATGGCTACACCTTC.

V and J are TRBV20-1 and TRBJ1-1, with 8 bases matching TRBD1. Germline V lookup: CDR1 DFQATT, CDR2 SNEGSKA (reference sequence). CDR3 length: 16 residues. V lost 6 bases and J lost 1; bases outside the gene matches: 13. The CDR3: CSANHGGQGKNTEAFF. CDR3 nucleotide sequence: TGCAGTGCCAACCATGGAGGACAGGGTAAGAACACTGAAGCTTTCTTT.

This clonotype came up a few times. The chain is built from TRBV12-3 or TRBV12-4 and TRBJ2-3; D is possibly TRBD2 (6 bases). The length of the CDR3 is 17 residues. Trimming removed 6 bases at V and 0 bases at J, with 19 bases between. The CDR3 sequence is CASSLNRGGVSTDTQYF. DNA for the CDR3: TGTGCCAGCAGCCTCAACCGGGGCGGGGTTAGCACAGATACGCAGTATTTT.

The chain has TRBV20-1 and TRBJ1-2; no definite D call. Germline V lookup: CDR1 DFQATT, CDR2 SNEGSKA (reference sequence). This CDR3 is built from 11 residues. V shed 4 bases and J shed 2 bases, with 5 bases lying between them. The CDR3 region is CSATGNYGYTF. The CDR3 bases are TGCAGTGCTACGGGAAACTATGGCTACACCTTC.

A remark on this clonotype: The CDR3 does not close with the conserved phenylalanine or tryptophan, likely indicating a read error. This chain uses TRBV29-1 with TRBJ2-1, with a tentative D call TRBD1 (6 bases). V gave up 0 bases and J gave up 5 bases, with 17 bases separating them. The CDR3 covers 16 residues. In germline, CDR1 is SQVTM, CDR2 ANQGSEA. The CDR3 is CSVEELQGHPDNEQFS. For the CDR3, the DNA is TGCAGCGTTGAAGAGCTACAGGGTCATCCTGACAATGAGCAGTTCTCC.

In this sample, this clonotype turned up a few times. V is TRBV29-1 and J is TRBJ1-2, with 7 positions matching TRBD1. Germline V gene lookup returns CDR1 SQVTM and CDR2 ANQGSEA. CDR3 size: 12 residues. V gave up 4 bases and J gave up 3 bases; unmatched junction bases: 2. The DNA of the CDR3 is TGCAGCGTTGTTACAGGGGACTATGGCTACACCTTC. This codes for CSVVTGDYGYTF.

The rearrangement joins TRBV11-3 to TRBJ2-2; D is perhaps TRBD2 (6 bases). The CDR3 runs 15 residues. V was clipped by 2 bases and J by 5 bases, with 12 bases between them. Germline loops: CDR1 SGHNT, CDR2 YENEEA. CDR3: CASSLTRGRTGELFF. CDR3 bases: TGTGCCAGCAGCTTAACTCGGGGGAGGACCGGGGAGCTGTTTTTT.

This chain uses TRBV24-1 with TRBJ2-7, with 7 bases identical to TRBD2. Germline CDR1 is KGHDR and CDR2 is SFDVKD. CDR3 length: 14 amino acids. V shed 6 bases and J 6 bases; nucleotides not matched to a gene: 10. CDR3 region: CATSSTGRDGEQYF. In DNA form, the CDR3 reads TGTGCCACCAGTAGCACGGGGAGGGACGGCGAGCAGTACTTC.

The chain carries TRBV11-2 and TRBJ1-1; D is possibly TRBD1 (6 bases). The CDR3 contains 19 residues. V was pared by 5 bases and J by 1 base, with 26 bases between. Germline V gene sequence: CDR1 SGHAT, CDR2 FQNNGV. CDR3 nucleotides: TGTGCCAGCAGCCCCCTGAATTGGGGGCTACAGGGCCCGAACACTGAAGCTTTCTTT. Translating it yields CASSPLNWGLQGPNTEAFF.

The chain couples TRBV2 to TRBJ2-1; 9 bases fit TRBD1. The germline V gene encodes CDR1 SNHLY and CDR2 FYNNEI. This CDR3 has 13 amino acids. Trimming at V came to 3 bases and at J to 14 bases, leaving 8 bases not matched to a gene. CDR3 residues: CASSDIDRGSKFF. The CDR3 nucleotides read TGTGCCAGCAGTGACATAGACAGGGGGTCGAAGTTCTTC.

The genes are TRBV7-6 and TRBJ2-1, with no clear D. Germline CDR1 reads SGHVS; CDR2 reads FNYEAQ. Deletions cut 6 bases from V and 4 bases from J, with 25 bases between. CDR3 length: 18 amino acids. CDR3 sequence: CASSPRHSSVALYNEQFF. CDR3 in DNA: TGTGCCAGCAGTCCACGCCACAGTTCGGTGGCCTTGTACAATGAGCAGTTCTTC.

The chain joins TRBV29-1 to TRBJ2-7, with 8 nucleotides matching TRBD1. With V trimmed by 3 bases and J by 2 bases, 0 bases remained unmatched. This CDR3 spans 12 amino acids. Germline V gene data show CDR1 as SQVTM and CDR2 as ANQGSEA. CDR3: CSVEGQAYEQYF. CDR3 DNA: TGCAGCGTTGAGGGACAGGCCTACGAGCAGTACTTC.

The rearrangement uses TRBV20-1 and TRBJ2-1; 11 bases agree with TRBD2. Trimming took 2 bases from V and 5 from J; bases not matched to a gene: 5. Germline V gives CDR1 DFQATT, CDR2 SNEGSKA (reference sequence). The CDR3 has 15 amino acids. The CDR3 DNA reads as TGCAGTGCTAGACTAGCGGGAGGAGGAAACAATGAGCAGTTCTTC. Residues: CSARLAGGGNNEQFF.

This clonotype has just a few counts. The chain joins TRBV6-6 to TRBJ1-2; no clear D gene. V was pared by 6 bases and J by 2 bases, with 7 bases between. This CDR3 region has 12 residues. Germline V gene data show CDR1 as MNHNY and CDR2 as SVGAGI (reference sequence). CDR3 in DNA: TGTGCCAGCAGAACGGCGAACTATGGCTACACCTTC. Protein sequence: CASRTANYGYTF.

The CDR3 DNA is TGTGCCAGCAGCCCCGCGGCTGGCGGCGGGCCGTACTTC. As protein: CASSPAAGGGPYF. The chain uses TRBV3-1 and TRBJ2-7; TRBD2 might be the D (5 bases). The CDR3 has 13 amino acids. Germline loops: CDR1 LGHDT, CDR2 YNNKEL (reference sequence). The germline V and J ends were trimmed by 4 bases and 12 bases, with 19 bases remaining between them.

This clonotype was seen a handful of times. The chain has TRBV7-2 and TRBJ2-7, with D hard to call. Trimming removed 5 bases from V and 1 base from J, with 9 bases in between. The CDR3 has 13 amino acids. Germline assignment: CDR1 SGHTA and CDR2 FQGNSA. DNA of the CDR3: TGTGCCAGCAGCCTGTCAGATTCCTACGAGCAGTACTTC. Translated: CASSLSDSYEQYF.

In its sample, this clonotype was seen a few times. V is TRBV12-3 or TRBV12-4 and J is TRBJ2-5, with TRBD2 matching over 9 bases. Losses at the gene ends were 1 base for V and 4 bases for J; bases not matched to a gene: 10. The CDR3 loop spans 17 amino acids. CDR3 in amino acids: CASSLEVSSGNRETQYF. CDR3 DNA: TGTGCCAGCAGTTTAGAGGTGTCTAGCGGGAATAGAGAGACCCAGTACTTC.

This clonotype appeared a few times. DNA for the CDR3: TGCAGTGCTAGAGTCGCGACACCTAAAGAAACTGAAGCTTTCTTT. Its protein is CSARVATPKETEAFF. The rearrangement links TRBV20-1 to TRBJ1-1, with D hard to call. V lost 1 base and J 5 bases, leaving 17 bases between the germline ends. The CDR3 consists of 15 residues. Germline V lookup: CDR1 DFQATT, CDR2 SNEGSKA (reference sequence).

V usage is TRBV12-3 or TRBV12-4 and J usage is TRBJ1-1; D unclear. There are 15 residues in the CDR3. V lost 6 bases, J lost 1 base, and 15 bases lay in between. The CDR3 loop is CASSRGRVKNTEAFF. In nucleotides, the CDR3 is TGTGCCAGCAGCCGAGGCCGGGTGAAGAACACTGAAGCTTTCTTT.

Regarding this clonotype: An end of the junction differs from the germline gene, which may be a read error. The chain combines TRBV30 with TRBJ1-5, with 9 bases matching TRBD1. CDR3 length: 11 residues. From germline, CDR1 is GTSNPN and CDR2 SVGIG (reference sequence). Here the CDR3 reads CAWSNRGPQQF. CDR3 in DNA: TGTGCCTGGAGTAACAGGGGGCCCCAGCAATTT. The full variable domain, rest sourced from reference TRBV30 and TRBJ1-5, is SQTIHQWPATLVQPVGSPLSLECTVEGTSNPNLYWYRQAAGRGLQLLFYSVGIGQISSEVPQNLSASRPQDRQFILSSKKLLLSDSGFYLCAWSNRGPQQFGDGTRLSIL.

This clonotype was observed a handful of times. The CDR3 nucleotides read TGTGCCACCAAGCAGAACCCGGGAAACACTGAAGCTTTCTTT. Translation gives CATKQNPGNTEAFF. The rearrangement uses TRBV7-3 and TRBJ1-1; D is ambiguous. V shed 10 bases and J shed 2 bases, with 17 bases lying between them. Germline CDR1 reads SGHTA; CDR2 reads FQGTGA. The CDR3 runs to 14 residues.

This clonotype was recorded at least ten times. The V gene is TRBV4-2, the J gene TRBJ2-4; no clear D gene. CDR3 length: 14 residues. V lost 4 bases, J lost 0 bases, and 7 bases lay in between. Per the germline V gene, CDR1 is LGHNA and CDR2 is YNFKEQ. Here the CDR3 reads CASSRDSAKNIQYF. The DNA for the CDR3 is TGTGCCAGCAGCCGAGACTCAGCCAAAAACATTCAGTACTTC.

V is TRBV11-2 and J is TRBJ1-2; D might be TRBD1 (6 bases). Germline-derived CDR1 and CDR2 are SGHAT and FQNNGV. Trimming stripped 5 bases from V and 3 bases from J, with 19 bases between. CDR3 length: 16 amino acids. CDR3 region: CASSRITGYGDYGYTF. CDR3 coding DNA: TGTGCCAGCAGCCGTATTACAGGGTATGGGGACTATGGCTACACCTTC.

Notes on this clonotype: A much larger clone differs by one base, so this may be a read error. The chain recombines TRBV5-1 with TRBJ2-7, with a tentative D call TRBD2 (6 bases). V was clipped by 2 bases and J by 0 bases, with 9 bases between them. Germline assignment: CDR1 SGHRS and CDR2 YFSETQ. The CDR3 has 14 residues. CDR3 bases: TGCGCCAGCAGCTTTTCGGGGGACTCCTACGAGCAGTACTTC. Its protein is CASSFSGDSYEQYF.

This chain links TRBV6-1 with TRBJ2-7, with 11 nucleotides matching TRBD2. From germline, CDR1 is MNHNS and CDR2 SASEGT. V lost 0 bases to trimming and J lost 4 bases; unmatched junction nucleotides: 5. The CDR3 has 16 amino acids. The chain's CDR3 is CASSEAPSGGLYEQYF. CDR3 nucleotides: TGTGCCAGCAGTGAAGCGCCTAGCGGGGGGCTGTACGAGCAGTACTTC.